Listed below are T cell receptor beta chains from one sample, sequenced in a study of blood T cells in healthy people across ages. TCRdb re-called the 5' RACE reads with MiXCR, one entry per CDR3 protein. The repertoire holds about 680,000 distinct CDR3 sequences, with over 45% as singletons. The sequenced material came from blood. These receptors originate from a woman aged 55-70 years in good health. Both conserved end residues are part of each CDR3. The order of the fields is clone size, V gene, D gene, J gene, CDR3 DNA, CDR3 protein. The D gene is left open where the match is weak. Some rows have no size entry. The others give once, few or many, or a class for an expanded clone.

abundance: few
v_gene: TRBV29-1
d_gene: -
j_gene: TRBJ2-7
CDR3nt: TGCAGCGTTGTGGCTAGCTCCTACGAGCAGTACTTC
CDR3aa: CSVVASSYEQYF

abundance: -
v_gene: TRBV7-9
d_gene: -
j_gene: TRBJ2-5
CDR3nt: TGTGCCAGCAGCTTATCGGGCCCTGGGACCCAGTACTTC
CDR3aa: CASSLSGPGTQYF

abundance: few
v_gene: TRBV5-1
d_gene: -
j_gene: TRBJ2-3
CDR3nt: TGCGCCAGCAGCTTGGCCGACTCGTCCAGGGATACGCAGTATTTT
CDR3aa: CASSLADSSRDTQYF

abundance: -
v_gene: TRBV18
d_gene: -
j_gene: TRBJ2-7
CDR3nt: TGTGCCAGCTCACCAAGGAAAGGAATCTCCTACGAGCAGTACTTC
CDR3aa: CASSPRKGISYEQYF

abundance: -
v_gene: TRBV28
d_gene: TRBD1
j_gene: TRBJ1-4
CDR3nt: TGTGCCAGCAGTTTAGAAGGGGGCAGCGGAGAAAAACTGTTTTTT
CDR3aa: CASSLEGGSGEKLFF

abundance: -
v_gene: TRBV27
d_gene: TRBD1
j_gene: TRBJ2-1
CDR3nt: TGTGCCAGCAGTTTCGCCGGGACAGGGCGCTACAATGAGCAGTTCTTC
CDR3aa: CASSFAGTGRYNEQFF

abundance: -
v_gene: TRBV21-1
d_gene: -
j_gene: TRBJ2-3
CDR3nt: TGTGCCAGCAGCAAGATAGCCTGGCTGTGCACAGATACGCAGTATTTT
CDR3aa: CASSKIAWLCTDTQYF

abundance: -
v_gene: TRBV30
d_gene: TRBD2
j_gene: TRBJ2-1
CDR3nt: TGTGCCTGGCTAGCAGCGGGAGTTAAGGGGAATGAGCAGTTCTTC
CDR3aa: CAWLAAGVKGNEQFF

abundance: -
v_gene: TRBV15
d_gene: TRBD2
j_gene: TRBJ2-1
CDR3nt: TGTGCCACCAGCAGAGAAGGGTCTAGCGGGAGGTTTAATGAGCAGTTCTTC
CDR3aa: CATSREGSSGRFNEQFF

abundance: -
v_gene: TRBV7-2
d_gene: -
j_gene: TRBJ2-7
CDR3nt: TGTGCCAGCAGTCCGGATCTGTGGTCCTACAATGAGCAGTACTTC
CDR3aa: CASSPDLWSYNEQYF

abundance: medium-sized
v_gene: TRBV4-3
d_gene: TRBD2
j_gene: TRBJ2-7
CDR3nt: TGCGCCAGCAGCCAATCCCTAGGGCGGGAGAAGAAGGAGCAGTACTTC
CDR3aa: CASSQSLGREKKEQYF

abundance: -
v_gene: TRBV7-2
d_gene: -
j_gene: TRBJ1-1
CDR3nt: TGTGCCAGCAGCTTATATAAAACAGAGGCTTTCTTT
CDR3aa: CASSLYKTEAFF

abundance: -
v_gene: TRBV12-3/TRBV12-4
d_gene: TRBD1
j_gene: TRBJ1-5
CDR3nt: TGTGCCAGCAGCTACAACCGGGACAGGGGTAAGCCCCAGCATTTT
CDR3aa: CASSYNRDRGKPQHF

abundance: -
v_gene: TRBV20-1
d_gene: -
j_gene: TRBJ2-7
CDR3nt: TGCAGTGCTAGGATCCCGGACAGAAGCCTCTACGAGCAGTACTTC
CDR3aa: CSARIPDRSLYEQYF

abundance: -
v_gene: TRBV2
d_gene: -
j_gene: TRBJ2-1
CDR3nt: TGTGCCAGCAGTGAAAAGGTACAGTTCTACAATGAGCAGTTCTTC
CDR3aa: CASSEKVQFYNEQFF

abundance: -
v_gene: TRBV7-2
d_gene: -
j_gene: TRBJ1-6
CDR3nt: TGTGCCAGCAGCTTAGCAGGGGTTCCCAATTCACCCCTCCACTTT
CDR3aa: CASSLAGVPNSPLHF

abundance: -
v_gene: TRBV29-1
d_gene: -
j_gene: TRBJ1-2
CDR3nt: TGCAGCGTTGGGGCAGGGGCGCACTATGGCTACACCTTC
CDR3aa: CSVGAGAHYGYTF

abundance: -
v_gene: TRBV20-1
d_gene: -
j_gene: TRBJ1-2
CDR3nt: TGCAGTGCTAGAGATCCAGGCAGGGGCTCGACGGGCTACACCTTC
CDR3aa: CSARDPGRGSTGYTF

abundance: -
v_gene: TRBV5-1
d_gene: -
j_gene: TRBJ2-1
CDR3nt: TGCGCCAGCAGCTTGGAGGTAAACAATGAGCAGTTCTTC
CDR3aa: CASSLEVNNEQFF

abundance: -
v_gene: TRBV20-1
d_gene: -
j_gene: TRBJ2-1
CDR3nt: TGCAGTGCTAGAGATCCCGGGGACAATGAGCAGTTCTTC
CDR3aa: CSARDPGDNEQFF

abundance: few
v_gene: TRBV4-3
d_gene: TRBD2
j_gene: TRBJ2-2
CDR3nt: TGCGCCAGCAGCCAAGAAGCGGGAGCGAACACCGGGGAGCTGTTTTTT
CDR3aa: CASSQEAGANTGELFF

abundance: -
v_gene: TRBV20-1
d_gene: -
j_gene: TRBJ1-1
CDR3nt: TGCAGTGCTAGAGAGCCCGCCAGGGGCACTGAAGCTTTCTTT
CDR3aa: CSAREPARGTEAFF

abundance: few
v_gene: TRBV4-2
d_gene: TRBD2
j_gene: TRBJ2-5
CDR3nt: TGTGCCAGCAGCCAAGACGCTAGCGGGTGGGAGACCCAGTACTTC
CDR3aa: CASSQDASGWETQYF

abundance: -
v_gene: TRBV24-1
d_gene: TRBD1
j_gene: TRBJ2-1
CDR3nt: TGTGCCACCAGCGGACCGCAGGGGGGACAGGGAGACTACAATGAGCAGTTCTTC
CDR3aa: CATSGPQGGQGDYNEQFF

abundance: -
v_gene: TRBV20-1
d_gene: -
j_gene: TRBJ2-3
CDR3nt: TGCAGTGCTAGAGATCAAGGATCAGATACGCAGTATTTT
CDR3aa: CSARDQGSDTQYF

abundance: -
v_gene: TRBV29-1
d_gene: -
j_gene: TRBJ2-7
CDR3nt: TGCAGCGTTGGGGGACCTGGAATTGTCCACGAGCAGTACTTC
CDR3aa: CSVGGPGIVHEQYF